These 3 T cell receptor beta chains came from one sample sequenced in a study of identical twins. TCRdb re-derived calls from the 5' RACE reads in MiXCR, one entry per CDR3 protein. In the table there are some 1,600,000 distinct CDR3 sequences, around 29% of which are singletons. What was sequenced was cord blood. The receptors stem from a newborn girl in good health.

The rearrangement links TRBV29-1 to TRBJ1-1; D is ambiguous. Trimming cost V 5 bases and J 3 bases, with 13 bases left between them. The CDR3 has 13 residues. Germline values: CDR1 SQVTM, CDR2 ANQGSEA. The CDR3 protein is CSVRPPSYTEAFF. The CDR3 nucleotides read TGCAGCGTTCGCCCGCCCTCTTACACTGAAGCTTTCTTT.

Points on this clonotype: A read error may account for a junction end that differs from germline. The CDR3 is CAGSSRRGTGGESGEKLFF. As DNA, the CDR3 is TGTGCCGGCAGCTCGAGACGCGGGACAGGGGGCGAGTCGGGTGAAAAACTGTTTTTT. The rearrangement uses TRBV4-2 and TRBJ1-4; 12 nucleotides agree with TRBD1. CDR3 length: 19 amino acids. Germline CDR1 and CDR2: LGHNA and YNFKEQ.

This clonotype has just a few counts. The gene calls are TRBV4-2 and TRBJ2-3, with D maybe TRBD2 (5 bases). With 4 bases removed from V and 2 bases from J, the gap between germline ends came to 16 bases. CDR3 length: 16 residues. The germline gives CDR1 LGHNA, CDR2 YNFKEQ. This CDR3 is CASSLRNGVVTDTQYF. The CDR3 nucleotides read TGTGCCAGCAGCCTCAGGAACGGGGTGGTCACAGATACGCAGTATTTT.